Sequencing of this T cell receptor (beta chain) was carried out in a study of relationships among human T cell subsets. This CDR3 has 21 amino acids. CDR1 MDHEN and CDR2 SYDVKM come from the germline V gene. Trimming removed 2 bases at V and 0 bases at J, with 28 bases between. The T cell receptor alpha and beta CDR3 regions were amplified from mRNA by semiquantitative ARM-PCR. Exponential amplification used communal superprimers after tagged nested gene-specific primers in ARM-PCR. TCRdb passed the multiplex PCR reads through MiXCR, listing each CDR3 protein once. Of around 15,000 distinct CDR3 sequences in the sample, about 60% were seen once. In this sample, this clonotype turned up once.

Material for sequencing was total T cells sorted from blood. The TCR sequence derives from a man aged 40-49 years in good health. The chain combines TRBV28 with TRBJ1-1; D remains unclear. The CDR3 spells CASSLGRVQSYRRPMNTEAFF. The CDR3 coding sequence is TGTGCCAGCAGTTTAGGTAGGGTTCAATCTTATCGGCGGCCCATGAACACTGAAGCTTTCTTT.